Shown below are 26 T cell receptor beta chains from a single sample sequenced in a study of type 1 regulatory T cells. Antigens of these TCRs are unknown. TCRdb re-analysed the reads in MiXCR, keeping a single row per CDR3 protein. The sample consists of approximately 21,000 distinct CDR3 sequences, around 43% of them appearing once. The specimen was cultured T cells, either the whole culture or a sorted T cell fraction (not recorded which). These receptors were obtained from a human donor in good health.

The chain joins TRBV4-1 to TRBJ2-3; D assignment may be TRBD1 or TRBD2 (6 bases each). The CDR3 length is 16 residues. Germline CDR1 reads MGHRA; CDR2 reads YSYEKL. V was clipped by 4 bases and J by 0 bases, with 14 bases between them. This CDR3 reads CASSPQRGESTDTQYF. For the CDR3, the DNA is TGCGCCAGCAGCCCCCAGAGGGGGGAAAGCACAGATACGCAGTATTTT.

J is TRBJ2-7 and V is TRBV5-4, with D perhaps being TRBD1 or TRBD2 (6 bases each). The V gene's germline CDR1 is SGHNT and CDR2 YYREEE (reference sequence). Trimming stripped 3 bases from V and 7 bases from J, with 20 bases between. This CDR3 is built from 15 residues. The CDR3 bases are TGTGCCAGCAGCTCTCCGGACAGATCCCGGGGGGAGCAGTACTTC. It translates to CASSSPDRSRGEQYF.

The chain combines TRBV5-4 with TRBJ2-3, with D perhaps given as TRBD1 or TRBD2 (6 bases each). CDR3 size: 16 residues. Trimming stripped 4 bases from V and 2 bases from J, with 17 bases between. Germline V gene lookup returns CDR1 SGHNT and CDR2 YYREEE (reference sequence). DNA for the CDR3: TGTGCCAGCAGCCCCCCGGGGGACAAAACCACAGATACGCAGTATTTT. Translating gives CASSPPGDKTTDTQYF.

The J gene is TRBJ1-1, the V gene TRBV19; D is unresolved. CDR3 size: 13 residues. Germline V gives CDR1 LNHDA, CDR2 SQIVND (reference sequence). Trimming pared 4 bases from V and 0 bases from J, leaving 6 bases between. Here the CDR3 reads CASSTELNTEAFF. In nucleotides, the CDR3 is TGTGCCAGTAGTACCGAGTTGAACACTGAAGCTTTCTTT.

This clonotype was seen a handful of times. The rearrangement links TRBV7-2 to TRBJ1-1; maybe TRBD1 (6 bases). CDR1 is SGHTA and CDR2 is FQGNSA in the germline V gene. V lost 5 bases and J lost 1, with 11 bases in between. This CDR3 contains 14 residues. CDR3 sequence reads: CASSIQGGNTEAFF. The CDR3 DNA reads TGTGCCAGCAGCATACAGGGAGGGAACACTGAAGCTTTCTTT.

The CDR3 DNA reads as TGCAGTGCTAGACCTAGCGGGACACTGAACACTGAAGCTTTCTTT. Amino acid sequence: CSARPSGTLNTEAFF. This chain links TRBV20-1 with TRBJ1-1; TRBD1 might be the D (6 bases). CDR1 is DFQATT, CDR2 SNEGSKA, per germline (reference sequence). CDR3 size: 15 residues. With 2 bases removed from V and 0 bases from J, the gap between germline ends came to 13 bases.

The chain links TRBV11-2 to TRBJ1-1; no clear D gene. The V gene lost 4 bases and the J gene lost 6 bases, with 15 bases spanning the gap. Germline CDR1 reads SGHAT; CDR2 reads FQNNGV. CDR3 length: 14 amino acids. The CDR3 is CASSSPLRRAEAFF. CDR3 bases: TGTGCCAGCAGCTCCCCACTTCGACGGGCTGAAGCTTTCTTT.

The V call is TRBV6-5, the J call TRBJ1-6; 9 bases map to TRBD1. Germline CDR1 MNHEY, CDR2 SVGAGI. Trimming cost V 7 bases and J 4 bases; bases outside gene matches: 5. This CDR3 comprises 15 residues. CDR3: CASTRTGAYNSPLHF. DNA of the CDR3: TGTGCCAGCACCCGGACAGGGGCGTATAATTCACCCCTCCACTTT.

The chain combines TRBV18 with TRBJ1-1, with no clear D. The length of the CDR3 is 16 residues. Germline V lookup: CDR1 KGHSH, CDR2 LQKENI. V lost 3 bases and J lost 0, with 14 bases in between. The CDR3 DNA is TGTGCCAGCTCACCTCTTTTGGGTTCCATGAACACTGAAGCTTTCTTT. It translates to CASSPLLGSMNTEAFF.

The chain links TRBV25-1 to TRBJ2-5; D is perhaps TRBD1 (5 bases). CDR1 and CDR2 (germline): MGHDK, SYGVNS. The CDR3 sequence is 15 residues long. With 6 bases removed from V and 7 bases from J, the gap between germline ends came to 21 bases. For the CDR3, the DNA is TGTGCCAGCAGCCTCCCGACAGCTGCCGGGTGGACCCAGTACTTC. Protein sequence: CASSLPTAAGWTQYF. Based on the CDR3 plus reference TRBV25-1 and TRBJ2-5, the full variable domain is EADIYQTPRYLVIGTGKKITLECSQTMGHDKMYWYQQDPGMELHLIHYSYGVNSTEKGDLSSESTVSRIRTEHFPLTLESARPSHTSQYLCASSLPTAAGWTQYFGPGTRLLVL.

The CDR3 sequence: CASSFDPGTGNSPLHF. As DNA, the CDR3 is TGTGCCAGCAGCTTCGACCCCGGGACCGGGAATTCACCCCTCCACTTT. V is TRBV7-2 and J is TRBJ1-6, with D possibly matching TRBD1 (5 bases). Per the germline V gene, CDR1 is SGHTA and CDR2 is FQGNSA. V lost 3 bases and J lost 7, with 16 bases in between. CDR3 length equals 16 residues.

The genes are TRBV20-1 and TRBJ1-6; TRBD1 might be the D (6 bases). The CDR3 sequence is 15 residues long. In germline, CDR1 is DFQATT, CDR2 SNEGSKA (reference sequence). Trimming took off 6 bases at V and 7 bases at J, with 19 bases between the two ends. This chain's CDR3 is CSARPQGLGNSPLHF. Here the CDR3 DNA reads TGCAGTGCCCGTCCTCAGGGGTTGGGGAATTCACCCCTCCACTTT.

This clonotype ranks as medium-sized (0.01 to 0.1%). The genes are TRBV7-8 and TRBJ2-2; TRBD1 agrees at 7 bases. The CDR3 runs to 17 residues. CDR1 and CDR2 from the germline V gene are SGHVS and FQNEAQ. V lost 5 bases and J lost 2; bases outside the gene matches: 11. The DNA for the CDR3 is TGTGCCAGCAGCCCGCGAACAGGGGACCAAAACACCGGGGAGCTGTTTTTT. Amino acid sequence: CASSPRTGDQNTGELFF.

The table lists this clonotype with a few counts. CDR3 nucleotide sequence: TGTGCCAGCAGCCCGGACAGTTCTTTATCTGGAAACACCATATATTTT. Residues: CASSPDSSLSGNTIYF. This chain connects TRBV7-6 to TRBJ1-3; D possibly corresponds to TRBD1 (6 bases). V lost 5 bases, J lost 1 base, and 15 bases lay in between. CDR1 is SGHVS, CDR2 FNYEAQ, per germline. The CDR3 is 16 residues long.

V and J are TRBV7-2 and TRBJ2-7, with 11 nucleotides matching TRBD1. The germline CDR1 and CDR2 sequences are SGHTA and FQGNSA. This CDR3 is 14 amino acids long. V shed 5 bases and J 6 bases; nucleotides not matched to a gene: 6. Here the CDR3 DNA reads TGTGCCAGCAGCCCAAGGACAGGGGGCCTCGAGCAGTACTTC. Amino acid sequence: CASSPRTGGLEQYF. Together with reference TRBV7-2 and TRBJ2-7, the CDR3 gives the full variable domain: GAGVSQSPSNKVTEKGKDVELRCDPISGHTALYWYRQSLGQGLEFLIYFQGNSAPDKSGLPSDRFSAERTGGSVSTLTIQRTQQEDSAVYLCASSPRTGGLEQYFGPGTRLTVT.

This clonotype was detected once. The chain uses TRBV7-2 and TRBJ1-3; D is perhaps TRBD1 (6 bases). The CDR3 has 16 residues. Per the germline V gene, CDR1 is SGHTA and CDR2 is FQGNSA. V lost 3 bases to trimming and J lost 4 bases, with 16 bases between them. The CDR3 nucleotides read TGTGCCAGCAGCTTGGTATTGGGGGCGAGGGGAAACACCATATATTTT. Its translation: CASSLVLGARGNTIYF.

In this sample, this clonotype is medium-sized (0.01 to 0.1%). The chain uses TRBV7-2 and TRBJ2-1, with TRBD1 as a possible D gene (5 bases). The germline V gene has CDR1 SGHTA and CDR2 FQGNSA. The CDR3 consists of 13 residues. The V gene lost 1 base and the J gene lost 9 bases, with 10 bases spanning the gap. The CDR3 reads CASSLGQGTEQFF. In DNA form, the CDR3 reads TGTGCCAGCAGCTTAGGGCAGGGAACTGAGCAGTTCTTC.

At least ten counts were recorded for this clonotype. The chain employs TRBV10-3 and TRBJ2-1, with D possibly called TRBD1 or TRBD2 (5 bases each). CDR1 and CDR2 (germline): ENHRY, SYGVKD. V lost 7 bases and J lost 0, with 13 bases in between. The CDR3 runs to 15 residues. As DNA, the CDR3 is TGTGCCATCAACGAGGGGAGCCTCTCCTACAATGAGCAGTTCTTC. Encoded protein: CAINEGSLSYNEQFF.

The rearrangement joins TRBV12-3 or TRBV12-4 to TRBJ2-2; 7 nucleotides agree with TRBD2. V was clipped by 0 bases and J by 2 bases; unmatched bases: 6. The CDR3 spans 17 residues. The CDR3 spells CASSLALLATNTGELFF. DNA for the CDR3: TGTGCCAGCAGTTTAGCGCTACTAGCGACTAACACCGGGGAGCTGTTTTTT.

A remark on this clonotype: A much larger clone lies a single base off, so this may be a read error. This chain uses TRBV6-6 with TRBJ2-7; no definite D call. The CDR3 runs to 12 residues. V lost 4 bases to trimming and J lost 5 bases, with 9 bases between them. Germline CDR1 reads MNHNY; CDR2 reads SVGAGI (reference sequence). The CDR3 reads CASSSRNHEQYF. Written as DNA, the CDR3 is TGTGCCAGCAGTTCGAGAAACCACGAGCAGTACTTC.

This clonotype has ten or more counts. This chain connects TRBV5-1 to TRBJ2-5, with 11 bases identical to TRBD2. The J segment lost 1 base and the V segment lost 4 bases, leaving 12 bases of the junction unmatched. Germline V gives CDR1 SGHRS, CDR2 YFSETQ. CDR3 length: 18 residues. CDR3 DNA sequence: TGCGCCAGCAGCCCCTCTAGCGGGGGGTTATTCCGCCAAGAGACCCAGTACTTC. Translating it yields CASSPSSGGLFRQETQYF. Drawing the rest from reference TRBV5-1 and TRBJ2-5, the complete variable domain is KAGVTQTPRYLIKTRGQQVTLSCSPISGHRSVSWYQQTPGQGLQFLFEYFSETQRNKGNFPGRFSGRQFSNSRSEMNVSTLELGDSALYLCASSPSSGGLFRQETQYFGPGTRLLVL.

CDR3 protein: CASSLYGETQYF. Written as DNA, the CDR3 is TGTGCCAGCTCACTATACGGGGAGACCCAGTACTTC. V is TRBV18 and J is TRBJ2-5; D gene uncertain. There are 12 residues in the CDR3. The V gene lost 4 bases and the J gene lost 5 bases, with 8 bases spanning the gap. Per germline, CDR1 KGHSH and CDR2 LQKENI. Together with reference TRBV18 and TRBJ2-5, the CDR3 gives the full variable domain: NAGVMQNPRHLVRRRGQEARLRCSPMKGHSHVYWYRQLPEEGLKFMVYLQKENIIDESGMPKERFSAEFPKEGPSILRIQQVVRGDSAAYFCASSLYGETQYFGPGTRLLVL.

There are many counts of this clonotype. The V gene is TRBV7-9, the J gene TRBJ2-1; tentative D call: TRBD2 (6 bases). The V end was cut by 0 bases, the J end by 12 bases, with 12 bases between. The CDR3 has 13 amino acids. CDR1 is SEHNR and CDR2 is FQNEAQ in the germline V gene (reference sequence). CDR3 nucleotide sequence: TGTGCCAGCAGCTTAGCAAGCTCCGGGGGGCAGTTCTTC. Translated, it gives CASSLASSGGQFF. The variable domain in full, completed from reference TRBV7-9 and TRBJ2-1, reads DTGVSQNPRHKITKRGQNVTFRCDPISEHNRLYWYRQTLGQGPEFLTYFQNEAQLEKSRLLSDRFSAERPKGSFSTLEIQRTEQGDSAMYLCASSLASSGGQFFGPGTRLTVL.

Many counts were recorded for this clonotype. The chain recombines TRBV24-1 with TRBJ2-3; D gene unclear. The V gene's germline CDR1 is KGHDR and CDR2 SFDVKD. The V end was cut by 8 bases, the J end by 2 bases, with 13 bases between. The CDR3 covers 14 residues. The CDR3 spells CATMSGGTTDTQYF. The CDR3 coding sequence is TGTGCCACCATGTCTGGCGGCACCACAGATACGCAGTATTTT.

The chain employs TRBV7-2 and TRBJ2-3, with 10 bases aligning to TRBD2. The CDR3 consists of 14 residues. Germline V gene sequence: CDR1 SGHTA, CDR2 FQGNSA. V lost 5 bases to trimming and J lost 6 bases; unmatched junction nucleotides: 5. The CDR3 loop is CASSERGGPDTQYF. CDR3 DNA: TGTGCCAGCAGCGAGCGGGGGGGCCCCGATACGCAGTATTTT.

The rearrangement uses TRBV7-8 and TRBJ2-3; D gene uncertain. There are 14 residues in the CDR3. Germline CDR1 reads SGHVS; CDR2 reads FQNEAQ. Trimming shortened V by 0 bases and J by 4 bases, and 8 bases separated the two germline ends. The CDR3 nucleotides read TGTGCCAGCAGCTTAGCGGGCTTCGCAGATACGCAGTATTTT. This gives the protein CASSLAGFADTQYF.